This T cell receptor (beta chain) is from a study of T cells in tuberculosis. Study-wide results and limits: The TCR-beta difference was not significant; alpha differences partly reflected length.

Some clones are missing from TCRdb's copy, which holds only in-frame ones; the method was immunoSEQ multiplex PCR. Seen here are 30,000 or so clones, over 95% observed once, and the top ten hold about 2.2%. After removal of 3 bases from V and 7 bases from J, the junction contained 12 bases not matched to a gene. The CDR3 spans 15 residues. The germline CDR1 and CDR2 sequences are LNHDA and SQIVND (reference sequence). With respect to this clone: The antigen is undetermined.

This clonotype was obtained from a donor between 5 and 29 years old with latent tuberculosis or without tuberculosis infection. This chain joins TRBV19 and TRBJ2-7; 7 nucleotides agree with TRBD1. Source material: PBMCs. Written as DNA, the CDR3 is TGTGCCAGTAGTATGTGGGGAGAGGGGGCGAGAGAGCAGTACTTC. Translated, it gives CASSMWGEGAREQYF. Based on the CDR3 plus reference TRBV19 and TRBJ2-7, the full variable domain is DGGITQSPKYLFRKEGQNVTLSCEQNLNHDAMYWYRQDPGQGLRLIYYSQIVNDFQKGDIAEGYSVSREKKESFPLTVTSAQKNPTAFYLCASSMWGEGAREQYFGPGTRLTVT.